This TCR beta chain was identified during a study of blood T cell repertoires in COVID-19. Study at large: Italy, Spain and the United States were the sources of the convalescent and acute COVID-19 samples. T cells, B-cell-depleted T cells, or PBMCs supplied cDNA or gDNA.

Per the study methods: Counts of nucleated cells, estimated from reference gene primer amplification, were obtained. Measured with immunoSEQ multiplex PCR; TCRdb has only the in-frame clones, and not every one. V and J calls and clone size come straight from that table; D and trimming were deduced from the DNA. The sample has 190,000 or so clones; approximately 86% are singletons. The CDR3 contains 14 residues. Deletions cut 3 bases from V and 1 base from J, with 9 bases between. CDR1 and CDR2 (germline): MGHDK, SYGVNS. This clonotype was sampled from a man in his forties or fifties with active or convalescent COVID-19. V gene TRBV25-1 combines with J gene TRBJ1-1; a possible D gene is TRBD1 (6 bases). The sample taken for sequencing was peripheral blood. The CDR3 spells CASSDPGANTEAFF. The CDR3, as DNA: TGTGCCAGCAGTGATCCAGGGGCGAACACTGAAGCTTTCTTT.